This TCR beta chain is drawn from a study of CD8+ T cells in alopecia areata. Isolated RNA was reverse transcribed into cDNA used as the sequencing template. Libraries were prepared by immunoSEQ multiplex PCR; TCRdb keeps only in-frame clonotypes and omits some of them. The data show approximately 82,000 clones, roughly 51% seen once. There are a few counts of this clone. Germline-derived CDR1 and CDR2 are SEHNR and FQNEAQ (reference sequence). This CDR3 has 13 amino acids. V was clipped by 5 bases and J by 6 bases, with 13 bases between them. The source is a human donor with alopecia areata. The V and J genes are TRBV7-9 and TRBJ1-2; D is ambiguous. The sample taken for sequencing was NKG2D-high CD8+ T cells sorted from blood. The CDR3 bases are TGTGCCAGCAGCCCCGTCTCCTCGGATGGCTACACCTTC. This sequence encodes CASSPVSSDGYTF.